This entry lists 16 T cell receptor beta chains sequenced from one sample in a study of T cells in localized non-small cell lung cancer. TCRdb's table, derived via immunoSEQ multiplex PCR, lists solely in-frame clones and lacks some. The table shows some 21,000 clones, with just over 90% occurring only once. The sample in question was peripheral blood, obtained before any cancer treatment. The receptors were sampled from a woman aged 35-75 years with stage I lung adenocarcinoma.

The chain uses TRBV29-1 and TRBJ2-1; 10 nucleotides match TRBD2. Losses at the gene ends were 8 bases for V and 1 base for J; bases not matched to a gene: 8. This CDR3 is built from 15 residues. CDR1 and CDR2 (germline): SQVTM, ANQGSEA. The DNA for the CDR3 is TGCAGCACCAGCGGGAGGGCCGGTTCCTACAATGAGCAGTTCTTC. It translates to CSTSGRAGSYNEQFF.

Regarding this clone: The germline gene is not matched at one end of the junction; a read error may be the cause. Other nucleotide sequences from this sample produce the same CDR3. The V and J genes are TRBV7-7 and TRBJ1-5; D may be TRBD1 (6 bases). The CDR3 has 16 residues. CDR1 is SSHAT and CDR2 is FNYEAQ in the germline V gene (reference sequence). The CDR3 sequence is CASSGTLWGRNQPQHF. The CDR3 coding sequence is TGTGCTAGCAGCGGAACACTCTGGGGGCGGAATCAGCCCCAGCATTTT.

This chain links TRBV9 with TRBJ2-3, with 12 bases fitting TRBD2. Germline trimming cut 3 bases from V and 4 bases from J; bases unmatched to any gene: 3. The CDR3 loop spans 15 amino acids. CDR1 SGDLS and CDR2 YYNGEE come from the germline V gene. The CDR3 DNA reads TGTGCCAGCAGCGCGCGACTAGCGGGGGCAGATACGCAGTATTTT. The encoded protein is CASSARLAGADTQYF.

The chain is built from TRBV28 and TRBJ1-2, with D perhaps matching TRBD1 (6 bases). CDR3 length: 15 amino acids. Trimming shortened V by 4 bases and J by 1 base, and 13 bases separated the two germline ends. In germline, CDR1 is MDHEN, CDR2 SYDVKM. CDR3 DNA sequence: TGTGCCAGCAGTTCGCAGGGGAGGTATAACTATGGCTACACCTTC. Its protein is CASSSQGRYNYGYTF.

This sequence joins TRBV28 and TRBJ1-5, with D perhaps TRBD1 (6 bases). The CDR3 totals 15 residues. Trimming cost V 6 bases and J 6 bases, with 18 bases left between them. Germline CDR1 reads MDHEN; CDR2 reads SYDVKM. The chain's CDR3 is CASRAMFRGGQPQHF. DNA of the CDR3: TGTGCCAGCAGGGCGATGTTCAGGGGCGGTCAGCCCCAGCATTTT.

This clone was seen just once. V and J are TRBV7-2 and TRBJ2-3; weak D call: TRBD2 (5 bases). CDR1 and CDR2 from the germline V gene are SGHTA and FQGNSA. V was shortened by 4 bases and J by 0 bases, with 23 bases between the two germline ends. This CDR3 comprises 19 residues. In DNA, the CDR3 is TGTGCCAGCAGCTCGTTATCCTCAGGTGGGAGCTGGAGCACAGATACGCAGTATTTT. It yields the protein CASSSLSSGGSWSTDTQYF.

J is TRBJ2-7 and V is TRBV11-2; no reliable D call. In germline, CDR1 is SGHAT, CDR2 FQNNGV. V was shortened by 7 bases and J by 2 bases, with 24 bases between the two germline ends. This CDR3 spans 17 amino acids. CDR3 in DNA: TGTGCCAGCACCCCCGGAACTCCCCGGGCTGAAACCTACGAGCAGTACTTC. Amino acids: CASTPGTPRAETYEQYF.

This clone was detected only once. V and J are TRBV14 and TRBJ2-3; no reliable D call. This CDR3 region has 15 residues. Germline CDR1 and CDR2: SGHDN and FVKESK. With 2 bases removed from V and 3 bases from J, the gap between germline ends came to 12 bases. This chain's CDR3 is CASSQQSWPTDTQYF. As DNA, the CDR3 is TGTGCCAGCAGCCAACAGAGCTGGCCGACAGATACGCAGTATTTT. The full variable domain, rest sourced from reference TRBV14 and TRBJ2-3, is EAGVTQFPSHSVIEKGQTVTLRCDPISGHDNLYWYRRVMGKEIKFLLHFVKESKQDESGMPNNRFLAERTGGTYSTLKVQPAELEDSGVYFCASSQQSWPTDTQYFGPGTRLTVL.

The rearrangement uses TRBV7-9 and TRBJ2-1; no clear D. The CDR3 has 12 amino acids. Between the trimmed V and J ends, which lost 4 bases and 7 bases, there was a span of 8 bases. Germline loops: CDR1 SEHNR, CDR2 FQNEAQ (reference sequence). In nucleotides, the CDR3 is TGTGCCAGCAGCTCGCAACAGAATGAGCAGTTCTTC. Its translation is CASSSQQNEQFF. Variable domain in full (rest from reference TRBV7-9 and TRBJ2-1): DTGVSQNPRHKITKRGQNVTFRCDPISEHNRLYWYRQTLGQGPEFLTYFQNEAQLEKSRLLSDRFSAERPKGSFSTLEIQRTEQGDSAMYLCASSSQQNEQFFGPGTRLTVL.

The chain employs TRBV7-2 and TRBJ2-5; TRBD2 might be the D (6 bases). Trimming took off 3 bases at V and 3 bases at J, with 8 bases between the two ends. Per germline, CDR1 SGHTA and CDR2 FQGNSA. CDR3 length: 13 residues. This CDR3 reads CASSFQREETQYF. The CDR3 coding sequence is TGTGCCAGCAGCTTCCAGCGGGAAGAGACCCAGTACTTC.

The chain employs TRBV5-4 and TRBJ2-7, with 10 bases aligning to TRBD2. The J segment lost 3 bases and the V segment lost 1 base, leaving 13 bases of the junction unmatched. The V gene's germline CDR1 is SGHNT and CDR2 YYREEE (reference sequence). CDR3 size: 18 residues. The CDR3 DNA reads TGTGCCAGCAGCTTGATGGTTAGGCTAGCGGGAGAGTGCTACGAGCAGTACTTC. It translates to CASSLMVRLAGECYEQYF. Combining the CDR3 with reference TRBV5-4 and TRBJ2-7 gives the whole variable domain ETGVTQSPTHLIKTRGQQVTLRCSSQSGHNTVSWYQQALGQGPQFIFQYYREEENGRGNFPPRFSGLQFPNYSSELNVNALELDDSALYLCASSLMVRLAGECYEQYFGPGTRLTVT.

The rearrangement links TRBV10-3 to TRBJ2-7, with D perhaps matching TRBD2 (6 bases). In germline, CDR1 is ENHRY, CDR2 SYGVKD. Trimming removed 2 bases from V and 3 bases from J, with 38 bases in between. This CDR3 is built from 23 residues. DNA of the CDR3: TGTGCCATCAGTGAGCCAAGCCCAAAGGGTAACATATACGGGGCTAGCGTGTACTACGAGCAGTACTTC. Translation: CAISEPSPKGNIYGASVYYEQYF.

The CDR3 spells CASSLVPLTGTGSYEQYF. The CDR3 coding sequence is TGTGCCAGCAGCTTAGTCCCCCTTACCGGGACAGGGTCCTACGAGCAGTACTTC. The genes are TRBV7-8 and TRBJ2-7, with 9 bases lining up with TRBD1. V shed 1 base, J shed 1 base, and the junction held 11 bases outside the gene matches. CDR3 length: 18 residues. Germline CDR1 is SGHVS and CDR2 is FQNEAQ.

V usage is TRBV12-5 and J usage is TRBJ2-7; D call uncertain. This CDR3 contains 8 residues. The V end was cut by 6 bases, the J end by 9 bases, with 3 bases between. The germline gives CDR1 LGHNT, CDR2 FRNRAP. The CDR3 nucleotides read TGTGCTAGTGGCCCGCAGTACTTC. It yields the protein CASGPQYF.

The rearrangement links TRBV19 to TRBJ2-1, with 7 nucleotides matching TRBD2. The germline CDR1 and CDR2 sequences are LNHDA and SQIVND (reference sequence). The CDR3 has 15 residues. The junction had 9 bases not matched to a gene; V was cut back by 7 bases and J by 3 bases. The CDR3 DNA is TGTGCCAGTAAGGGAGGGCACGGCTACTACAATGAGCAGTTCTTC. Translating it yields CASKGGHGYYNEQFF.

This clone was seen once. The chain carries TRBV5-6 and TRBJ1-1; D may be TRBD1 (5 bases). The V end lost 0 bases, the J end lost 0 bases, and 12 bases lay between the germline ends. CDR3 length equals 16 residues. Per the germline V gene, CDR1 is SGHDT and CDR2 is YYEEEE. CDR3 coding DNA: TGTGCCAGCAGCTTGGTTTGGAGACAGTTGAACACTGAAGCTTTCTTT. Translating gives CASSLVWRQLNTEAFF.